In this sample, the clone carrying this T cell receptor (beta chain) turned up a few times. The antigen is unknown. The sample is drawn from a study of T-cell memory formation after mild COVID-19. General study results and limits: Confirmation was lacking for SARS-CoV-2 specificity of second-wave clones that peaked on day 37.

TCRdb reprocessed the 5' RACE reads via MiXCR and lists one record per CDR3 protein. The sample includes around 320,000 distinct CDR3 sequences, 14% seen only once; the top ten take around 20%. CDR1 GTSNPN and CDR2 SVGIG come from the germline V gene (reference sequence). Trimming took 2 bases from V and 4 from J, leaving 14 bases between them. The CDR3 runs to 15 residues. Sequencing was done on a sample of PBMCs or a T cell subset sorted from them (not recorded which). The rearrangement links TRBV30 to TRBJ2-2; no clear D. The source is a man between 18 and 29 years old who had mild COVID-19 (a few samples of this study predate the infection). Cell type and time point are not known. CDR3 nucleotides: TGTGCCTGGAGTATGTTAGGGTTTGGCACCGGGGAGCTGTTTTTT. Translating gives CAWSMLGFGTGELFF.